The rows below give T cell receptor beta chains drawn from one sample of a study of beta chain features in type 1 diabetes. The repertoire was sequenced with immunoSEQ multiplex PCR; TCRdb's copy has only in-frame clones and lacks some. The sample lists around 97,000 clones; 28% were seen once. Sequenced input: central memory CD4+ T cells from blood. These receptors originate from a woman between 18 and 29 years old with type 1 diabetes. CDR3s include the opening cysteine and the closing phenylalanine or tryptophan. The D gene is left open where the match is weak. Size tells how often a clone was seen (once, few, many) or the class of an expanded clone, and some rows leave it out.

j_call	d_call	clone_size	v_call	cdr3_aa	cdr3_nt
TRBJ1-5	TRBD1	-	TRBV28	CASLTLTGGAQPQHF	TGTGCCAGCCTCACTCTGACAGGGGGCGCACAGCCCCAGCATTTT
TRBJ2-3	-	few	TRBV6-6	CASTPGPGLETDTQYF	TGTGCCAGCACCCCCGGGCCGGGATTAGAGACAGATACGCAGTATTTT
TRBJ2-6	TRBD1	once	TRBV9	CASSGSTGQGLSGANVLTF	TGTGCCAGCAGCGGCAGCACGGGACAGGGTCTCTCTGGGGCCAACGTCCTGACTTTC
TRBJ1-2	-	-	TRBV6-5	CASSPWASDGYTF	TGTGCCAGCAGCCCTTGGGCTTCGGATGGCTACACCTTC
TRBJ1-1	-	few	TRBV7-2	CASSLDSSSTEAFF	TGTGCCAGCAGCTTAGACAGTAGTAGCACTGAAGCTTTCTTT
TRBJ1-4	TRBD1	-	TRBV6-5	CASRGQATNEKLFF	TGTGCCAGCAGAGGACAGGCAACTAATGAAAAACTGTTTTTT
TRBJ2-3	TRBD2	few	TRBV9	CASSVGLAGRSTDTQYF	TGTGCCAGCAGCGTAGGGTTAGCGGGGCGCAGCACAGATACGCAGTATTTT
TRBJ1-1	TRBD1	few	TRBV7-2	CASSFQGAGVAFF	TGTGCCAGCAGCTTCCAGGGGGCAGGCGTGGCTTTCTTT
TRBJ1-1	-	few	TRBV7-6	CASSATTGATEAFF	TGTGCCAGCAGCGCTACTACTGGGGCCACTGAAGCTTTCTTT
TRBJ1-5	-	few	TRBV11-2	CASSHAEGPQHF	TGTGCCAGCAGCCACGCCGAGGGGCCCCAGCATTTT
TRBJ2-3	TRBD2	-	TRBV2	CASKTSAVSDTQYF	TGTGCCAGCAAGACTAGCGCGGTGTCAGATACGCAGTATTTT
TRBJ1-4	-	-	TRBV27	CASKEDRREKLFF	TGTGCCAGCAAGGAAGACCGGCGGGAAAAACTGTTTTTT
TRBJ2-1	TRBD2	few	TRBV5-1	CASATSGTYNEQFF	TGCGCCAGCGCGACTAGCGGGACTTACAATGAGCAGTTCTTC
TRBJ2-3	-	-	TRBV2	CASNRDSFTDTQYF	TGTGCCAGCAATCGGGACTCATTCACAGATACGCAGTATTTT
TRBJ2-6	-	few	TRBV2	CASSEGWRSGANVLTF	TGTGCCAGCAGTGAAGGTTGGCGGTCCGGGGCCAACGTCCTGACTTTC
TRBJ1-1	-	few	TRBV18	CASSPWEVLDTEAFF	TGTGCCAGCTCACCATGGGAGGTACTGGACACTGAAGCTTTCTTT
TRBJ1-5	-	-	TRBV7-8	CASSRTHSNQPQHF	TGTGCCAGCAGCAGGACTCATAGCAATCAGCCCCAGCATTTT
TRBJ1-2	TRBD1	-	TRBV5-6	CASTGGQKNYGYTF	TGTGCCAGCACCGGGGGACAGAAAAACTATGGCTACACCTTC
TRBJ2-7	TRBD2	few	TRBV14	CASSQVKRRTSIHEQYF	TGTGCCAGCAGCCAAGTTAAACGAAGGACTAGCATTCACGAGCAGTACTTC
TRBJ2-1	-	-	TRBV7-2	CASSLGDPSLREQFF	TGTGCCAGCAGCTTAGGAGATCCTTCCCTTCGGGAGCAGTTCTTC
TRBJ2-3	-	-	TRBV6-1	CASSMTTYTDTQYF	TGTGCCAGCAGTATGACTACCTACACAGATACGCAGTATTTT
TRBJ2-1	TRBD2	-	TRBV7-2	CASRRTGTSPYNEQFF	TGTGCCAGCAGACGGACCGGGACTAGCCCCTACAATGAGCAGTTCTTC
TRBJ2-1	TRBD2	-	TRBV10-1	CATREGPLNEQFF	TGCGCCACGCGGGAGGGCCCCCTCAATGAGCAGTTCTTC
TRBJ2-7	-	-	TRBV28	CASSLRRQYSYEQYF	TGTGCCAGCAGCCTTAGGAGACAGTACTCCTACGAGCAGTACTTC
TRBJ1-1	-	-	TRBV7-2	CASSSRRGTEAFF	TGTGCCAGCAGCTCCCGTCGGGGTACTGAAGCTTTCTTT
TRBJ2-3	TRBD2	-	TRBV7-8	CASSFALGTRPLNTQYF	TGTGCCAGCAGCTTCGCCCTGGGGACTAGGCCTTTGAATACGCAGTATTTT
TRBJ2-1	TRBD2	-	TRBV4-3	CASSRLAGVVNEQFF	TGCGCCAGCAGCCGCCTAGCGGGAGTTGTCAATGAGCAGTTCTTC
TRBJ1-3	TRBD1	few	TRBV29-1	CSVGQGNTIYF	TGCAGCGTGGGACAGGGAAACACCATATATTTT
TRBJ2-1	-	-	TRBV2	CASSEDSEQFF	TGTGCCAGCAGCGAGGACTCAGAGCAGTTCTTC
TRBJ1-1	-	-	TRBV27	CASSPTTGFRTEAFF	TGTGCCAGCAGCCCCACTACAGGGTTCCGCACTGAAGCTTTCTTT
TRBJ2-4	TRBD1	few	TRBV5-6	CASSPTGTVGDIQYF	TGTGCCAGCAGCCCGACCGGGACAGTCGGGGACATTCAGTACTTC
TRBJ2-2	-	-	TRBV28	CASSSTGTLLLAGELFF	TGTGCCAGCAGCTCGACGGGAACCTTACTCCTCGCCGGGGAGCTGTTTTTT
TRBJ1-2	-	few	TRBV5-1	CASSLVANALQDGYTF	TGCGCCAGCAGCTTGGTGGCCAACGCCCTGCAGGATGGCTACACCTTC
TRBJ1-2	-	-	TRBV28	CASSLGGTVIYGYTF	TGTGCCAGCAGTTTGGGTGGAACAGTTATCTATGGCTACACCTTC
TRBJ2-1	TRBD2	-	TRBV2	CASQIGTTGPNEQFF	TGTGCCAGCCAAATCGGGACTACGGGTCCCAATGAGCAGTTCTTC
TRBJ1-4	-	few	TRBV9	CASSVGTGSREKLFF	TGTGCCAGCAGCGTAGGGACTGGCAGTCGGGAAAAACTGTTTTTT
TRBJ2-3	TRBD2	few	TRBV10-3	CAIRLTSGGISTDTQYF	TGTGCCATCCGGCTGACTAGCGGTGGTATTAGCACAGATACGCAGTATTTT
TRBJ2-1	-	-	TRBV18	CASSPSKRLYEQFF	TGTGCCAGCTCACCATCTAAGAGGCTGTATGAGCAGTTCTTC
TRBJ2-3	TRBD2	few	TRBV14	CASSRNLAVQDTQYF	TGTGCCAGCAGCCGAAATCTAGCGGTCCAAGATACGCAGTATTTT
TRBJ1-2	TRBD1	-	TRBV7-6	CASSFSDRGRRHGYTF	TGTGCCAGCAGCTTTTCGGACAGGGGGCGCCGACATGGCTACACCTTC
TRBJ2-7	-	-	TRBV4-2	CASSHKRTESYEQYF	TGTGCCAGCAGCCACAAGCGGACTGAATCCTACGAGCAGTACTTC
TRBJ2-5	TRBD2	-	TRBV4-3	CASSQNPTSGGSQETQYF	TGCGCCAGCAGCCAAAACCCGACTAGCGGGGGCTCCCAAGAGACCCAGTACTTC
TRBJ1-5	-	-	TRBV30	CAWSGRTSNQPQHF	TGTGCCTGGAGTGGCAGAACTAGCAATCAGCCCCAGCATTTT
TRBJ1-4	TRBD1	few	TRBV28	CASSPISGQGRKLFF	TGTGCCAGCAGTCCCATCTCAGGACAGGGGAGAAAACTGTTTTTT
TRBJ2-3	-	few	TRBV18	CASSPPQNTQYF	TGTGCCAGCTCACCCCCCCAAAATACGCAGTATTTT
TRBJ1-5	TRBD1	-	TRBV5-1	CASSLTGGNNQPQHF	TGCGCCAGCAGCTTGACAGGGGGCAACAATCAGCCCCAGCATTTT